This is a list of T cell receptor beta chains from one sample in a study of cytomegalovirus exposure and HLA in healthy donors. The method was immunoSEQ multiplex PCR; TCRdb's version includes in-frame clones alone and lacks a portion of them. The data contain approximately 190,000 clones, roughly 13% of them singletons. The sample was PBMCs. The receptors originated from a man between 50 and 59 years old in good health and CMV-seropositive. The conserved cysteine and the conserved F or W are not part of the CDR3 here. Each record gives: D gene, V gene, CDR3 protein. A D gene is named only where the DNA matches it firmly.

d_call: -
v_call: TRBV5-4
cdr3_aa: ASRGETGHYGYT

d_call: TRBD1
v_call: TRBV5-1
cdr3_aa: ASGRTGLNTEAF

d_call: -
v_call: TRBV6-5
cdr3_aa: ASSYSGGGYGYT

d_call: TRBD2
v_call: TRBV11-2
cdr3_aa: ASSPGTSGGRQETQY

d_call: -
v_call: TRBV25-1
cdr3_aa: ASSEGLIGGYGYT

d_call: -
v_call: TRBV14
cdr3_aa: ASSQVVVETQY

d_call: -
v_call: TRBV19
cdr3_aa: ASRFGVGGTGELF

d_call: -
v_call: TRBV5-4
cdr3_aa: ASSLDQAGEQY

d_call: TRBD1
v_call: TRBV5-6
cdr3_aa: ASRAGTGTSHYGYT

d_call: TRBD1
v_call: TRBV5-6
cdr3_aa: ASSPGTGAIYGYT

d_call: TRBD2
v_call: TRBV19
cdr3_aa: ASSTLAGGTDTQY

d_call: TRBD2
v_call: TRBV7-6
cdr3_aa: ASSLLGPGTSKNEQY

d_call: -
v_call: TRBV2
cdr3_aa: ASSSWTPPNQPQH

d_call: TRBD1
v_call: TRBV27
cdr3_aa: ASSLSSGGAGEQF